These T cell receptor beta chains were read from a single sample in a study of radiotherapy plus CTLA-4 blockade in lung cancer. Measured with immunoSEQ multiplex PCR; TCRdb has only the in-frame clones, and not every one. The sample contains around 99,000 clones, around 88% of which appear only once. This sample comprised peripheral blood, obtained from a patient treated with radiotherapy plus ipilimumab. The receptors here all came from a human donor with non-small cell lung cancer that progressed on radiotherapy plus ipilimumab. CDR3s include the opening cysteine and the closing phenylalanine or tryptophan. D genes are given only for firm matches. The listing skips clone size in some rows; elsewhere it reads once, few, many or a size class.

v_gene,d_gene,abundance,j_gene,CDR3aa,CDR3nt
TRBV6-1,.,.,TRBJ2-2,CASKWGGPNTGELFF,TGTGCCAGCAAGTGGGGCGGGCCGAACACCGGGGAGCTGTTTTTT
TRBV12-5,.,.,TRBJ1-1,CASGSGRMNTEAFF,TGTGCTAGTGGTTCAGGACGGATGAACACTGAAGCTTTCTTT
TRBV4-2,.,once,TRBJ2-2,CASSQNGLMNTGELFF,TGTGCCAGCAGCCAAAATGGACTAATGAACACCGGGGAGCTGTTTTTT
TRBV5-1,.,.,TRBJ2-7,CASTPSRSNRDEQYF,TGCGCCAGCACCCCATCTAGGTCGAACCGGGACGAGCAGTACTTC
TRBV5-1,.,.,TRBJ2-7,CASSARPDNLPFAPYEQYF,TGCGCCAGCAGCGCCAGACCGGATAACCTCCCCTTCGCCCCGTACGAGCAGTACTTC
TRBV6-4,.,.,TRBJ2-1,CASSRGASGQTFSYNEQFF,TGTGCCAGCAGTAGGGGGGCTAGCGGACAGACCTTCTCCTACAATGAGCAGTTCTTC
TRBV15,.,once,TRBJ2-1,CATSRRDPRDEQFF,TGTGCCACCAGCAGAAGGGACCCCCGCGATGAGCAGTTCTTC
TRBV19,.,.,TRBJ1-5,CASSIALERPQHF,TGTGCCAGTAGTATAGCTTTGGAGAGGCCCCAGCATTTT
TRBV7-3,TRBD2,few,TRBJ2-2,CASSLQIAGAGELFF,TGTGCCAGCAGCTTACAAATAGCGGGGGCCGGGGAGCTGTTTTTT
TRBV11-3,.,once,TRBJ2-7,CASSPRFRQRSSYEQYF,TGTGCCAGCAGCCCTCGGTTTAGACAGAGGAGCTCCTACGAGCAGTACTTC
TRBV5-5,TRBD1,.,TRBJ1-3,CASSSKWRDRVVSGNTIYF,TGTGCCAGCAGCTCCAAGTGGCGGGACAGGGTTGTCTCTGGAAACACCATATATTTT
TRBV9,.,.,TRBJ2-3,CASSVRGTSGDTQYF,TGTGCCAGCAGCGTACGGGGGACATCGGGGGATACGCAGTATTTT
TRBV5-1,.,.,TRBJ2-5,CASSNMGTQYF,TGCGCCAGCAGTAATATGGGGACCCAGTACTTC
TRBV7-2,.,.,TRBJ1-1,CASSPGPDKFDEAFF,TGTGCCAGCAGCCCAGGGCCCGATAAATTTGATGAAGCTTTCTTT
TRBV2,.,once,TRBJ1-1,CASSDTKGVAPGDTEAFF,TGTGCCAGCAGTGATACGAAGGGAGTAGCACCCGGGGACACTGAAGCTTTCTTT
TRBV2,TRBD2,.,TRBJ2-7,CASSERLAGGRSYEQYF,TGTGCCAGCAGTGAAAGACTAGCGGGAGGTAGGAGCTACGAGCAGTACTTC
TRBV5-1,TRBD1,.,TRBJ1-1,CASSPLTGGLAEAFF,TGCGCCAGCAGCCCCCTGACAGGGGGCTTAGCTGAAGCTTTCTTT
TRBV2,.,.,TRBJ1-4,CASAGLTNEKLFF,TGTGCCAGCGCAGGGTTAACTAATGAAAAACTGTTTTTT
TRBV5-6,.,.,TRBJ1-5,CASSLAGDQPQHF,TGTGCCAGCAGCTTGGCCGGGGATCAGCCCCAGCATTTT
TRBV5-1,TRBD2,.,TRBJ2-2,CASSPSTGLAGAGPGELFF,TGCGCCAGCAGCCCATCTACAGGACTAGCGGGAGCGGGGCCCGGGGAGCTGTTTTTT
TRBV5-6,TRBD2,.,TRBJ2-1,CASSSPDEAGVSYNEQFF,TGTGCCAGCAGCTCGCCCGATGAAGCGGGGGTGTCCTACAATGAGCAGTTCTTC
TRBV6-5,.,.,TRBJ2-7,CASSYQQAPSYEQYF,TGTGCCAGCAGTTACCAGCAGGCGCCTAGCTACGAGCAGTACTTC
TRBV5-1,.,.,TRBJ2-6,CASSLWGVRERASGANVLTF,TGCGCCAGCAGCTTGTGGGGTGTCCGGGAACGAGCCTCTGGGGCCAACGTCCTGACTTTC
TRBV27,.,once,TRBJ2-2,CASSLLPRGELFF,TGTGCCAGCAGTTTATTACCACGAGGGGAGCTGTTTTTT
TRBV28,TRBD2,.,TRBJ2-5,CASTSGSSETQYF,TGTGCCAGCACTAGCGGGAGTTCGGAGACCCAGTACTTC
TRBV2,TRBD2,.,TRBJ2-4,CASSASSGSGGIQYF,TGTGCCAGCAGCGCCTCGAGCGGGAGTGGGGGCATTCAGTACTTC
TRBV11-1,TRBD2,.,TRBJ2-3,CASSRDLAGGTDTQYF,TGTGCCAGCAGCAGGGATTTAGCGGGTGGCACAGATACGCAGTATTTT
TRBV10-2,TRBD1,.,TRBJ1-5,CATAQGAPNQPQHF,TGCGCCACTGCACAGGGGGCCCCCAATCAGCCCCAGCATTTT
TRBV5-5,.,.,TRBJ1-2,CASSLEIAPYGYTF,TGTGCCAGCAGCTTGGAAATCGCCCCATATGGCTACACCTTC
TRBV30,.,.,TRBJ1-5,CAWSKAGRYSNQPQHF,TGTGCCTGGTCCAAGGCGGGGAGATATAGCAATCAGCCCCAGCATTTT
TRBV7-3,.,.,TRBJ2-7,CASSASGGPNYEQYF,TGTGCCAGCAGCGCCTCAGGCGGGCCGAACTACGAGCAGTACTTC